The clone carrying this T cell receptor beta chain was recorded a few times. Its antigen is unknown. This record belongs to a study of PD-L1 blockade in urothelial cancer. Whole-study results and caveats: Tumor-associated blood clones were expanded more by durable-benefit patients at 3 weeks.

Germline V gene lookup returns CDR1 SQVTM and CDR2 ANQGSEA. This CDR3 comprises 12 residues. V shed 6 bases and J 11 bases; nucleotides not matched to a gene: 4. TCRdb keeps only in-frame clones here, not all; method: immunoSEQ multiplex PCR. Altogether about 110,000 clones are present, over 75% being singletons, with the ten largest covering 2.4%. Patients presented with locally advanced or metastatic urothelial carcinoma. J is TRBJ1-6 and V is TRBV29-1; 10 bases fit TRBD1. The source was PBMCs, collected around atezolizumab (anti-PD-L1) treatment. The clonotype comes from a man over 45 with urothelial cancer. CDR3 protein: CSVWDRGAPLHF. The DNA of the CDR3 is TGCAGCGTATGGGACAGGGGCGCACCCCTCCACTTT.